A single sample gave rise to the 2 T cell receptor beta chains below, sequenced in a study of CD4 T cells in lung cancer. Here immunoSEQ multiplex PCR was the method, and the copy in TCRdb shows in-frame clones only, minus some. The table has approximately 11,000 clones, more than 60% seen once. From the same resection, lung tissue at least 3 cm from the malignant lesion was taken. Specimen: normal lung tissue taken away from the tumor. These receptor sequences come from a man in his sixties with non-small cell lung cancer.

The chain joins TRBV2 to TRBJ2-5; D might be TRBD2 (6 bases). With 7 bases removed from V and 2 bases from J, the gap between germline ends came to 14 bases. Germline V gene lookup returns CDR1 SNHLY and CDR2 FYNNEI. CDR3 length: 14 residues. The CDR3 loop is CASMVLAVQETQYF. CDR3 sequence (DNA): TGTGCCAGCATGGTCTTAGCGGTACAAGAGACCCAGTACTTC.

This clone has a handful of counts. J is TRBJ2-1 and V is TRBV19, with TRBD2 matching over 8 bases. The CDR3 is 13 residues long. Germline V gives CDR1 LNHDA, CDR2 SQIVND (reference sequence). V lost 5 bases and J lost 7; bases outside the gene matches: 4. This chain's CDR3 is CASSFSGSNEQFF. The CDR3 region has the DNA TGTGCCAGTAGTTTCAGCGGGAGTAATGAGCAGTTCTTC.